This passage covers 27 T cell receptor beta chains from one sample sequenced in a study of cytomegalovirus exposure and HLA in healthy donors. The primer mix had 60 Vbeta and 13 Jbeta primers. TCRdb keeps only in-frame clones here, not all; method: immunoSEQ multiplex PCR. Among some 140,000 clones listed, 65% to 85% were seen once. The material sequenced was PBMCs. The receptors derive from a man aged 45 to 65 in good health and CMV-seronegative.

The rearrangement links TRBV7-9 to TRBJ2-7; 9 bases are shared with TRBD1. J gave up 6 bases and V 5 bases, and 11 bases lay outside the gene matches. The CDR3 totals 15 residues. CDR1 is SEHNR, CDR2 FQNEAQ, per germline (reference sequence). The CDR3, as DNA: TGTGCCAGCAGCCGACCCGGGACAGGGTCAGTCGAGCAGTACTTC. This translates into CASSRPGTGSVEQYF.

The genes are TRBV6-1 and TRBJ1-1, with D possibly being TRBD1 (5 bases). V shed 5 bases and J shed 0 bases, with 10 bases lying between them. Germline CDR1 reads MNHNS; CDR2 reads SASEGT. This CDR3 region has 14 residues. The CDR3 reads CASSWGSLNTEAFF. Written as DNA, the CDR3 is TGTGCCAGCAGTTGGGGCAGTTTGAACACTGAAGCTTTCTTT.

This clone showed up just once. The V and J genes are TRBV7-8 and TRBJ2-5; D perhaps matches TRBD2 (6 bases). The CDR3 extends over 14 amino acids. In germline, CDR1 is SGHVS, CDR2 FQNEAQ. Trimming shortened V by 4 bases and J by 5 bases, and 14 bases separated the two germline ends. The CDR3 protein is CASSSRLVGETQYF. The DNA for the CDR3 is TGTGCCAGCAGCTCTAGACTAGTCGGGGAGACCCAGTACTTC.

The V and J genes are TRBV6-1 and TRBJ2-3; TRBD1 aligns across 11 bases. The CDR3 consists of 14 residues. Germline CDR1 is MNHNS and CDR2 is SASEGT. J gave up 5 bases and V 3 bases, and 1 base lay outside the gene matches. The CDR3 DNA sequence: TGTGCCAGCAGTGAGGGACAGGGGGGAGATACGCAGTATTTT. It encodes CASSEGQGGDTQYF.

The rearrangement links TRBV7-2 to TRBJ1-5; 7 nucleotides line up with TRBD1. J gave up 4 bases and V 5 bases, and 11 bases lay outside the gene matches. The CDR3 sequence is 16 residues long. The germline CDR1 and CDR2 sequences are SGHTA and FQGNSA. CDR3 DNA sequence: TGTGCCAGCAGCCCCCAGACAGGGCAACAAAATCAGCCCCAGCATTTT. As protein: CASSPQTGQQNQPQHF.

V and J are TRBV7-6 and TRBJ2-5; tentative D call: TRBD2 (5 bases). The V gene lost 1 base and the J gene lost 1 base, with 10 bases spanning the gap. The germline V gene encodes CDR1 SGHVS and CDR2 FNYEAQ. This CDR3 has 15 residues. CDR3 loop: CASSLVSGFQETQYF. DNA of the CDR3: TGTGCCAGCAGCTTAGTAAGCGGCTTCCAAGAGACCCAGTACTTC.

This clone was observed once. V gene TRBV6-5 combines with J gene TRBJ2-1; TRBD2 matches 11 bases. In germline, CDR1 is MNHEY, CDR2 SVGAGI. The length of the CDR3 is 16 residues. V was clipped by 0 bases and J by 7 bases; unmatched bases: 5. The CDR3, as DNA: TGTGCCAGCAGTTACTCGTTAGCGGGAGGGCGGAATGAGCAGTTCTTC. This encodes CASSYSLAGGRNEQFF.

V is TRBV7-9 and J is TRBJ1-1; D perhaps matches TRBD1 (5 bases). The germline V gene has CDR1 SEHNR and CDR2 FQNEAQ (reference sequence). V lost 3 bases to trimming and J lost 6 bases, with 17 bases between them. This CDR3 spans 15 amino acids. The CDR3 loop is CASSLDLTGFSEAFF. The CDR3 DNA reads TGTGCCAGCAGCTTGGACCTCACAGGCTTTTCTGAAGCTTTCTTT. Full variable domain (remainder filled in from reference TRBV7-9 and TRBJ1-1): DTGVSQNPRHKITKRGQNVTFRCDPISEHNRLYWYRQTLGQGPEFLTYFQNEAQLEKSRLLSDRFSAERPKGSFSTLEIQRTEQGDSAMYLCASSLDLTGFSEAFFGQGTRLTVV.

The chain recombines TRBV5-1 with TRBJ1-5; D is unresolved. The V gene lost 0 bases and the J gene lost 1 base, with 8 bases spanning the gap. The CDR3 is made up of 15 amino acids. The germline V gene encodes CDR1 SGHRS and CDR2 YFSETQ. The chain's CDR3 is CASSLVGGSNQPQHF. CDR3 DNA: TGCGCCAGCAGCTTGGTTGGCGGGAGCAATCAGCCCCAGCATTTT.

This rearrangement joins TRBV6-1 to TRBJ2-1; 7 nucleotides agree with TRBD1. V lost 11 bases to trimming and J lost 6 bases; unmatched junction nucleotides: 7. The CDR3 extends over 12 amino acids. The V gene's germline CDR1 is MNHNS and CDR2 SASEGT. CDR3 loop: CAVRGLGNEQFF. The CDR3, as DNA: TGTGCCGTCAGGGGGTTGGGCAATGAGCAGTTCTTC.

The DNA of the CDR3 is TGTGCCAGCAGCAAACACCGGACTAGCCTGGTAGATACGCAGTATTTT. This gives the protein CASSKHRTSLVDTQYF. The chain uses TRBV7-2 and TRBJ2-3, with TRBD2 identical over 8 bases. Germline CDR1 is SGHTA and CDR2 is FQGNSA. Trimming removed 5 bases from V and 5 bases from J; junction bases left unmatched: 12. The length of the CDR3 is 16 residues.

The chain joins TRBV6-5 to TRBJ2-7, with 7 bases matching TRBD1. With V trimmed by 7 bases and J by 6 bases, 12 bases remained unmatched. Germline V lookup: CDR1 MNHEY, CDR2 SVGAGI. This CDR3 is 14 amino acids long. DNA for the CDR3: TGTGCCAGCATTGGGGCCAGGGGGTACGGCGAGCAGTACTTC. Its translation is CASIGARGYGEQYF.

Concerning this clone itself: The junction departs from the called germline gene at one end, perhaps through a read error. This chain uses TRBV7-9 with TRBJ2-5; 8 positions agree with TRBD1. The CDR3 totals 15 residues. The germline gives CDR1 SEHNR, CDR2 FQNEAQ (reference sequence). The CDR3 bases are TGTTCCAGCAGCTTAGAGCCGGGACAGGCTGAGACCCAGTACTTC. This translates into CSSSLEPGQAETQYF.

The CDR3 loop is CASSEEGDFYEQYF. CDR3 DNA: TGTGCCAGCAGTGAAGAAGGGGACTTCTACGAGCAGTACTTC. This sequence joins TRBV2 and TRBJ2-7; the D gene is possibly TRBD2 (6 bases). In germline, CDR1 is SNHLY, CDR2 FYNNEI. V was cut by 1 base and J by 3 bases, with 10 bases left in between. This CDR3 region has 14 residues.

The V and J genes are TRBV29-1 and TRBJ2-3; TRBD1 agrees at 8 bases. J gave up 3 bases and V 1 base, and 3 bases lay outside the gene matches. Germline assignment: CDR1 SQVTM and CDR2 ANQGSEA. There are 14 residues in the CDR3. The DNA for the CDR3 is TGCAGCGTTGAAGGTAGACAGGGGACAGATACGCAGTATTTT. Encoded protein: CSVEGRQGTDTQYF.

This clone has only one observation. This chain joins TRBV7-8 and TRBJ2-2, with a possible D match to TRBD2 (6 bases). V was trimmed by 2 bases and J by 1 base, leaving 11 bases between them. The germline V gene encodes CDR1 SGHVS and CDR2 FQNEAQ. This CDR3 region has 16 residues. The CDR3 loop is CASSLSGTVNTGELFF. In nucleotides, the CDR3 is TGTGCCAGCAGCTTATCGGGGACTGTGAACACCGGGGAGCTGTTTTTT.

CDR3 region: CASSSTGNQPQHF. Written as DNA, the CDR3 is TGTGCCAGCAGCTCTACCGGCAATCAGCCCCAGCATTTT. The chain combines TRBV7-9 with TRBJ1-5, with no clear D. Per the germline V gene, CDR1 is SEHNR and CDR2 is FQNEAQ (reference sequence). V was shortened by 4 bases and J by 2 bases, with 6 bases between the two germline ends. The CDR3 runs 13 residues. Full variable domain (missing parts from reference TRBV7-9 and TRBJ1-5): DTGVSQNPRHKITKRGQNVTFRCDPISEHNRLYWYRQTLGQGPEFLTYFQNEAQLEKSRLLSDRFSAERPKGSFSTLEIQRTEQGDSAMYLCASSSTGNQPQHFGDGTRLSIL.

This clone appeared a few times. The rearrangement joins TRBV5-1 to TRBJ1-2; TRBD1 agrees at 8 bases. The length of the CDR3 is 14 residues. Germline V gene sequence: CDR1 SGHRS, CDR2 YFSETQ. Germline trimming cut 4 bases from V and 4 bases from J; bases unmatched to any gene: 6. The CDR3 DNA reads TGCGCCAGCAGCCCGGACAGGGTTGGCTATGGCTACACCTTC. Protein product: CASSPDRVGYGYTF. The full variable domain, its missing parts supplied by reference TRBV5-1 and TRBJ1-2, is KAGVTQTPRYLIKTRGQQVTLSCSPISGHRSVSWYQQTPGQGLQFLFEYFSETQRNKGNFPGRFSGRQFSNSRSEMNVSTLELGDSALYLCASSPDRVGYGYTFGSGTRLTVV.

This clone was detected only a few times. The CDR3 reads CASSSSYTGELFF. CDR3 nucleotides: TGTGCCAGCAGCTCTAGTTACACCGGGGAGCTGTTTTTT. The chain combines TRBV6-1 with TRBJ2-2; D call uncertain. Trimming shortened V by 6 bases and J by 3 bases, and 8 bases separated the two germline ends. The CDR3 totals 13 residues. CDR1 and CDR2 from the germline V gene are MNHNS and SASEGT.

The rearrangement links TRBV5-4 to TRBJ2-3; D is possibly TRBD2 (6 bases). Germline V lookup: CDR1 SGHNT, CDR2 YYREEE (reference sequence). V was trimmed by 5 bases and J by 3 bases, leaving 10 bases between them. The CDR3 spans 13 residues. The CDR3 region is CASSYRETDTQYF. The CDR3 DNA sequence: TGTGCCAGCAGTTACCGGGAGACAGATACGCAGTATTTT.

The count of this clone is one. The chain joins TRBV6-5 to TRBJ1-2; D unresolved. Trimming left V 6 bases short and J 5 bases short, with 13 bases between. Germline-derived CDR1 and CDR2 are MNHEY and SVGAGI. The CDR3 loop spans 13 amino acids. CDR3 nucleotide sequence: TGTGCCAGCAGCGGAAGCCACAGTTATGGCTACACCTTC. It specifies CASSGSHSYGYTF.

The V and J genes are TRBV6-5 and TRBJ1-3, with D maybe TRBD1 (6 bases). V dropped 6 bases and J dropped 6 bases, with 12 bases sitting between them. The CDR3 has 13 residues. Germline V CDR1 and CDR2: MNHEY, SVGAGI. The CDR3 loop reads CASRDSTLNTIYF. CDR3 nucleotides: TGTGCCAGCAGGGACAGTACCTTAAACACCATATATTTT.

V is TRBV4-3 and J is TRBJ2-4; D perhaps matches TRBD2 (5 bases). V was clipped by 1 base and J by 1 base, with 8 bases between them. The germline V gene has CDR1 LGHNA and CDR2 YSLEER. This CDR3 is 15 amino acids long. Here the CDR3 DNA reads TGCGCCAGCAGCCAAGGAATAGCGGCCAAAAACATTCAGTACTTC. It is translated as CASSQGIAAKNIQYF.

This clone was observed a handful of times. The gene calls are TRBV6-6 and TRBJ2-2; D perhaps matches TRBD2 (6 bases). V gave up 7 bases and J gave up 0 bases, with 15 bases separating them. The V gene's germline CDR1 is MNHNY and CDR2 SVGAGI (reference sequence). This CDR3 spans 16 amino acids. This CDR3 is CASTYVGGPNTGELFF. CDR3 nucleotide sequence: TGTGCCAGCACCTACGTCGGGGGTCCGAACACCGGGGAGCTGTTTTTT.

The rearrangement links TRBV2 to TRBJ1-2; 7 nucleotides agree with TRBD1. The CDR3 extends over 13 amino acids. V dropped 6 bases and J dropped 5; count of bases not matched to a gene: 6. Germline-derived CDR1 and CDR2 are SNHLY and FYNNEI. The chain's CDR3 is CASSPGTDYGYTF. The DNA for the CDR3 is TGTGCCAGCAGCCCCGGGACAGATTATGGCTACACCTTC. Full variable domain (rest looked up from reference TRBV2 and TRBJ1-2): EPEVTQTPSHQVTQMGQEVILRCVPISNHLYFYWYRQILGQKVEFLVSFYNNEISEKSEIFDDQFSVERPDGSNFTLKIRSTKLEDSAMYFCASSPGTDYGYTFGSGTRLTVV.

The chain combines TRBV2 with TRBJ2-7; tentative D call: TRBD2 (6 bases). The CDR3 covers 15 residues. Germline CDR1 reads SNHLY; CDR2 reads FYNNEI. Trimming shortened V by 6 bases and J by 4 bases, and 19 bases separated the two germline ends. The DNA of the CDR3 is TGTGCCAGCAGCGGGAGAGTCCGCCTGAGGTACGAGCAGTACTTC. Translating gives CASSGRVRLRYEQYF.

The rearrangement joins TRBV6-5 to TRBJ2-1; 8 bases match TRBD2. Looked up from germline, CDR1 is MNHEY and CDR2 is SVGAGI. CDR3 length: 15 residues. After removal of 6 bases from V and 0 bases from J, the junction contained 4 bases not matched to a gene. The CDR3 loop is CASRYLAGSYNEQFF. CDR3 coding DNA: TGTGCCAGCAGATACCTAGCGGGCTCCTACAATGAGCAGTTCTTC.